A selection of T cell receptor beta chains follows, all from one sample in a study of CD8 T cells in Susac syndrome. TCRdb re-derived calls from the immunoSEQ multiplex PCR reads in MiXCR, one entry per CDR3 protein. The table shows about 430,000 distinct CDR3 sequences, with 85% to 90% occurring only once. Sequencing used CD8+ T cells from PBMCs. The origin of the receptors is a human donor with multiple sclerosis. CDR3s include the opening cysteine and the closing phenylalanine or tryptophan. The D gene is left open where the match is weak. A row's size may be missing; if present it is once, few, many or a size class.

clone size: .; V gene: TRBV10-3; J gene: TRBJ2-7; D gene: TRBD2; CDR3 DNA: TGTGCCATCAGTGACTCACTAGCGGGGGTCTACGAGCAGTACTTC; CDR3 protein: CAISDSLAGVYEQYF
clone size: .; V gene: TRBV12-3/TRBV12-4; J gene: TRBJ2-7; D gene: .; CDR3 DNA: TGTGCCAGCTGGGGCGGAAGCTCCTACGAGCAGTACTTC; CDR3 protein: CASWGGSSYEQYF
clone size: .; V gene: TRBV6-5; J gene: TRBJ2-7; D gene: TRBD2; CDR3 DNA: TGTGCCAGCAGTTTCGCGGGACTAGAAGGGTCCGAGCAGTACTTC; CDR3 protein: CASSFAGLEGSEQYF
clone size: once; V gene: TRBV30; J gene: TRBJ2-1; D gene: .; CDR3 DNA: TGTGCCTGGGGGACGGGGGCTGGTGGTGAGCAGTTCTTC; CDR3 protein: CAWGTGAGGEQFF
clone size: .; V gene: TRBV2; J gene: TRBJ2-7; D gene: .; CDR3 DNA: TGTGCCAGCAGTGACCCCGGTGCGGATTACGAGCAGTACTTC; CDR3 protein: CASSDPGADYEQYF
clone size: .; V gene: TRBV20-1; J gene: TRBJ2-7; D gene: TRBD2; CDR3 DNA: TGCAGTGCTAGAGATAGCGGGGACGCGACCTACGAGCAGTACTTC; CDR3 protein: CSARDSGDATYEQYF
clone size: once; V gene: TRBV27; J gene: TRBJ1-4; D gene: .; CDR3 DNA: TGTGCCAGCAGAACCCTTAACAGATTCTCTAATGAAAAACTGTTTTTT; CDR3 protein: CASRTLNRFSNEKLFF
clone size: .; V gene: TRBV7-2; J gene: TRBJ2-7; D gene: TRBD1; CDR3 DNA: TGTGCCAGCAGCTTAGACAGGGGCGGAGACGAGCAGTACTTC; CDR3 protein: CASSLDRGGDEQYF
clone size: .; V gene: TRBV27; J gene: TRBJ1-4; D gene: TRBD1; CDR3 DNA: TGTGCCAGCACTCTGACAGGGTCGGATGAAAAACTGTTTTTT; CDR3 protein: CASTLTGSDEKLFF
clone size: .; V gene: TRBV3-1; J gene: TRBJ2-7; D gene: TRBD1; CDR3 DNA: TGTGCCAGCAGCCAAGATCCGAGGACAGGGAGAATCGAGCAGTACTTC; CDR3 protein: CASSQDPRTGRIEQYF
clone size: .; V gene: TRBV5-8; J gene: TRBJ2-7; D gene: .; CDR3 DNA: TGTGCCAGCAGCCCCCCGGCAGCGAGGTTCTCCTACGAGCAGTACTTC; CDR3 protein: CASSPPAARFSYEQYF
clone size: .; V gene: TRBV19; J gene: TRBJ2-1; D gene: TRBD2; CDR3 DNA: TGTGCCAGTAGGAAGGCGGGAGGGAATGAGCAGTTCTTC; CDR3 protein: CASRKAGGNEQFF
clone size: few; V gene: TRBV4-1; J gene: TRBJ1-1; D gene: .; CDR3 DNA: TGCGCCAGCAGCCAGGGGCCAGGGATGAACACTGAAGCTTTCTTT; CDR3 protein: CASSQGPGMNTEAFF
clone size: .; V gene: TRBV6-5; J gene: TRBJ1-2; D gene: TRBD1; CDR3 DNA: TGTGCCAGCAGTTATTTGGACAGGAACTATGGCTACACCTTC; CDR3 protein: CASSYLDRNYGYTF
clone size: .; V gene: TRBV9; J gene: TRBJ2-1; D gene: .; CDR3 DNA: TGTGCCAGCAGCGTAGCAGCGGGCGCATACAATGAGCAGTTCTTC; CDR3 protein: CASSVAAGAYNEQFF
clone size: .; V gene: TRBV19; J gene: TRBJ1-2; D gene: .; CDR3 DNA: TGTGCCAGTAGAGGGGAGGCGGCAGCTAACTATGGCTACACCTTC; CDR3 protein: CASRGEAAANYGYTF
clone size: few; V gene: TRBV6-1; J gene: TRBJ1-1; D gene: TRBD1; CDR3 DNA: TGTGCCAGTCAGGGGGGTACTGAAGCTTTCTTT; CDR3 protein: CASQGGTEAFF
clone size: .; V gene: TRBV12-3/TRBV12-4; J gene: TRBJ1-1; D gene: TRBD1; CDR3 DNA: TGTGCCAGCGGACGACAGGGATTGGACACTGAAGCTTTCTTT; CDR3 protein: CASGRQGLDTEAFF
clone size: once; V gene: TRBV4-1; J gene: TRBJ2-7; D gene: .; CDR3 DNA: TGCGCCAGCAGCCTGAAACAGAGCCTCTCCTACGAGCAGTACTTC; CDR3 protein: CASSLKQSLSYEQYF
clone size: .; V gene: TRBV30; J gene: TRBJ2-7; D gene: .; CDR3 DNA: TGTGCCTGGAGTGTAGATGGCCCCGAGCAGTACTTC; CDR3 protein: CAWSVDGPEQYF